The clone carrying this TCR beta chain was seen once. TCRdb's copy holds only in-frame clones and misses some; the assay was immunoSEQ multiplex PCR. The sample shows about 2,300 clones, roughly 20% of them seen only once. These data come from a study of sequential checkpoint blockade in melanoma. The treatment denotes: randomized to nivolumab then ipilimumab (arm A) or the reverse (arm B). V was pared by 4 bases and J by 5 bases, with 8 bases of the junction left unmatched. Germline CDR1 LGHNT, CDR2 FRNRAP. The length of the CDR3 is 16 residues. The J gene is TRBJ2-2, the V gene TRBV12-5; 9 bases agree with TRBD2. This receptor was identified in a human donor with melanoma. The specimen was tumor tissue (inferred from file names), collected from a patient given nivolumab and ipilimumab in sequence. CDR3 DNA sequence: TGTGCTAGTGGTTCCCGTAGCGGGAGTTGGACCGGGGAGCTGTTTTTT. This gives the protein CASGSRSGSWTGELFF.